This T cell receptor beta chain was found in a study of CD8 T cells in Susac syndrome. When the RNA was reverse transcribed, random hexamers were used with an input of roughly 0.5 to 1 ug. An immunoSEQ multiplex PCR amplified TCR beta CDR3 over 54 Vbeta and 13 Jbeta. TCRdb independently ran MiXCR on the immunoSEQ multiplex PCR reads; one entry per CDR3 protein. The table records about 120,000 distinct CDR3 sequences, 90% to 95% of them present only once. Negative isolation was used for CD8+ and CD4+ T cells and FACS enrichment for TEMRA cells. The germline V gene has CDR1 GTSNPN and CDR2 SVGIG (reference sequence). This CDR3 has 16 amino acids. Trimming removed 0 bases at V and 0 bases at J, with 14 bases between.

Sequenced input: CD4+ T cells from PBMCs. The chain uses TRBV30 and TRBJ1-1; a possible D gene is TRBD1 (6 bases). The source of this sequence is a human donor in good health. Written as DNA, the CDR3 is TGTGCCTGGAGTGTACGGGGGACACTGATGAACACTGAAGCTTTCTTT. Residues: CAWSVRGTLMNTEAFF.